The rows below give T cell receptor beta chains drawn from one sample of a study of shared T cell receptors in the human thymus. Method: immunoSEQ multiplex PCR; TCRdb's copy keeps in-frame clones and lacks some. The sample records roughly 500,000 clones, approximately 78% being singletons. This sample also appeared in a second study, on human thymus T cells.

Material: thymocytes. These receptors originate from a boy in the first two years of life with a congenital heart defect. Both conserved end residues are part of each CDR3. A D gene is named only where the DNA matches it firmly. The size field is filled for only some rows; it gives once, few, many or a size class.

V	D	size	J	CDR3	DNA
TRBV9	TRBD1	.	TRBJ2-7	CASSVVGQGSYEQYF	TGTGCCAGCAGCGTAGTTGGACAGGGAAGCTACGAGCAGTACTTC
TRBV4-2	.	.	TRBJ2-3	CASSQVELGGDAQYF	TGTGCCAGCAGCCAAGTTGAACTAGGGGGGGATGCGCAGTATTTT
TRBV5-1	.	.	TRBJ1-2	CASSNPTGHGYGYTF	TGCGCCAGCAGCAACCCGACAGGCCATGGGTATGGCTACACCTTC
TRBV6-5	TRBD2	.	TRBJ2-7	CASTGGVPYEQYF	TGTGCCAGCACCGGGGGGGTCCCCTACGAGCAGTACTTC
TRBV11-3	TRBD1	once	TRBJ1-4	CASRRDRVSGEKLFF	TGTGCCAGCAGACGGGACAGGGTCTCGGGGGAAAAACTGTTTTTT
TRBV5-1	TRBD2	.	TRBJ2-1	CASSSRGGLVDEQFF	TGCGCCAGCAGCTCCCGGGGGGGACTAGTCGATGAGCAGTTCTTC
TRBV25-1	TRBD2	once	TRBJ2-3	CASSAPTSGRAYTQYF	TGTGCCAGCAGTGCCCCGACTAGCGGGAGGGCATATACGCAGTATTTT
TRBV4-1	TRBD1	few	TRBJ1-1	CASSQDWDRVMNTEAFF	TGCGCCAGCAGCCAAGACTGGGACAGGGTGATGAACACTGAAGCTTTCTTT
TRBV5-6	.	few	TRBJ1-4	CAMTLRREKLFF	TGTGCCATGACTCTTCGAAGGGAAAAACTGTTTTTT
TRBV6-4	.	.	TRBJ2-7	CASTWPFDRSSYEQYF	TGTGCCAGCACCTGGCCCTTCGACAGGAGCTCCTACGAGCAGTACTTC
TRBV5-1	.	.	TRBJ1-2	CASSLGSRRANYGYTF	TGCGCCAGCAGCTTGGGTTCCCGGAGAGCTAACTATGGCTACACCTTC
TRBV6-1	TRBD2	.	TRBJ2-7	CASSSAGFSYEQYF	TGTGCCAGCAGTTCAGCGGGGTTCTCCTACGAGCAGTACTTC
TRBV6-4	.	few	TRBJ2-1	CASSYRGEQFF	TGTGCCAGCAGTTACCGGGGTGAGCAGTTCTTC
TRBV25-1	TRBD2	.	TRBJ2-3	CASSEATSGRVDTQYF	TGTGCCAGCAGTGAAGCTACTAGCGGGCGGGTAGATACGCAGTATTTT
TRBV2	.	.	TRBJ2-1	CASSELEESYNEQFF	TGTGCCAGCAGTGAATTGGAGGAAAGCTACAATGAGCAGTTCTTC
TRBV15	.	.	TRBJ1-2	CATSRDAGWIANYGYTF	TGTGCCACCAGCAGAGACGCAGGGTGGATAGCTAACTATGGCTACACCTTC
TRBV30	TRBD2	.	TRBJ2-5	CAWSASGRGKETQYF	TGTGCCTGGAGTGCAAGCGGGAGAGGGAAAGAGACCCAGTACTTC
TRBV5-4	TRBD2	.	TRBJ2-5	CASSRGLAGGEETQYF	TGTGCCAGCAGCCGAGGACTAGCGGGAGGGGAAGAGACCCAGTACTTC
TRBV7-8	.	.	TRBJ1-1	CASSLHGPRRTEAFF	TGTGCCAGCAGCTTACACGGACCTAGGAGGACTGAAGCTTTCTTT
TRBV27	.	.	TRBJ1-3	CASSPRGSSGNTIYF	TGTGCCAGCAGCCCCAGGGGTTCCTCTGGAAACACCATATATTTT
TRBV7-2	TRBD2	.	TRBJ2-3	CASSPGTSTDTQYF	TGTGCCAGCAGCCCTGGGACTAGTACAGATACGCAGTATTTT
TRBV9	.	.	TRBJ2-1	CASSVEPGGMRLPWDNEQFF	TGTGCCAGCAGCGTAGAGCCAGGGGGGATGCGCCTACCGTGGGACAATGAGCAGTTCTTC
TRBV10-3	TRBD2	.	TRBJ2-7	CAISSGTSVYEQYF	TGTGCCATCAGTTCCGGGACTAGCGTTTACGAGCAGTACTTC
TRBV11-3	TRBD2	.	TRBJ2-7	CASSRRLAGVITYEQYF	TGTGCCAGCAGCCGCCGACTAGCGGGCGTTATTACCTACGAGCAGTACTTC
TRBV2	TRBD2	.	TRBJ2-7	CALGTSPLAPYEQYF	TGTGCCCTCGGGACTAGCCCTCTGGCTCCCTACGAGCAGTACTTC
TRBV7-9	TRBD1	once	TRBJ2-1	CASSRGQGGNEQFF	TGTGCCAGCAGCCGAGGACAGGGGGGAAATGAGCAGTTCTTC
TRBV4-2	TRBD2	.	TRBJ2-3	CASSPQGARLAGGPYDTQYF	TGTGCCAGCAGCCCGCAGGGGGCTCGGCTAGCGGGAGGGCCCTACGATACGCAGTATTTT